Presented here are 25 T cell receptor beta chains from one specimen sequenced in a study of identical twins. TCRdb called the 5' RACE reads again in MiXCR, with one record for every CDR3 protein. This table holds about 490,000 distinct CDR3 sequences, 15% found once. The data were also submitted as part of a second study, on yellow fever vaccine responses in identical twins.

Input material: CD4+ T cells sorted from blood. Receptors were obtained from a woman in her late teens or twenties in good health.

This chain links TRBV27 with TRBJ2-7; D uncertain. Germline values: CDR1 MNHEY, CDR2 SMNVEV (reference sequence). This CDR3 has 14 residues. V gave up 6 bases and J gave up 2 bases, with 14 bases separating them. CDR3 bases: TGTGCCAGCAGACGGAATCATGGGACCTACGAGCAGTACTTC. Protein: CASRRNHGTYEQYF.

J is TRBJ2-7 and V is TRBV20-1; 9 positions match TRBD1. The CDR3 extends over 14 amino acids. Germline-derived CDR1 and CDR2 are DFQATT and SNEGSKA (reference sequence). V shed 6 bases and J 1 base; nucleotides not matched to a gene: 7. CDR3 nucleotide sequence: TGCAGTGCCTCCCGACAGGGGGTGTCCTACGAGCAGTACGTC. Its translation: CSASRQGVSYEQYV.

This chain joins TRBV29-1 and TRBJ2-3, with TRBD1 identical over 8 bases. CDR3 length: 14 residues. Trimming took 6 bases from V and 1 from J; bases not matched to a gene: 6. Germline lookup yields CDR1 SQVTM and CDR2 ANQGSEA. The CDR3 DNA follows: TGCAGCGTCGGGTTCAGGGGGCGCACAGATACGCAGTATTTT. As protein: CSVGFRGRTDTQYF.

V is TRBV12-3 or TRBV12-4 and J is TRBJ2-7; 12 bases are a match to TRBD2. With V trimmed by 5 bases and J by 2 bases, 7 bases remained unmatched. There are 16 residues in the CDR3. CDR3 DNA sequence: TGTGCCAGCAGTCAAAGGACTAGCGGGACGACCTACGAGCAGTACTTC. This translates into CASSQRTSGTTYEQYF.

This chain links TRBV10-3 with TRBJ2-7, with D perhaps matching TRBD1 (6 bases). Trimming stripped 5 bases from V and 1 base from J, with 15 bases between. CDR1 and CDR2 (germline): ENHRY, SYGVKD. This CDR3 region has 15 residues. As DNA, the CDR3 is TGTGCCATCAGTTTGGGACAAGGGGGTTCCTACGAGCAGTACTTC. It is translated as CAISLGQGGSYEQYF.

This clonotype came up a few times. The gene calls are TRBV4-1 and TRBJ2-1, with 7 positions matching TRBD2. Germline CDR1 reads MGHRA; CDR2 reads YSYEKL. The CDR3 contains 16 residues. Trimming took 2 bases from V and 4 from J; bases not matched to a gene: 8. CDR3 nucleotide sequence: TGCGCCAGCAGCCAATTGGGGCTAGCGGAGTACAATGAGCAGTTCTTC. Translated: CASSQLGLAEYNEQFF.

The table lists this clonotype with a few counts. The CDR3 spells CAISESKPRAPSTQYF. The DNA for the CDR3 is TGTGCCATCAGTGAGTCGAAACCCCGAGCCCCCAGTACGCAGTATTTT. The chain uses TRBV10-3 and TRBJ2-3; no reliable D call. Germline V lookup: CDR1 ENHRY, CDR2 SYGVKD. With 0 bases removed from V and 8 bases from J, the gap between germline ends came to 18 bases. There are 16 residues in the CDR3.

This sequence joins TRBV12-5 and TRBJ2-5; D tentatively reads TRBD1 or TRBD2 (5 bases each). Germline V CDR1 and CDR2: LGHNT, FRNRAP. The ends were cut back, 6 bases at V and 2 bases at J, with 19 bases in the middle. There are 16 residues in the CDR3. CDR3 sequence (DNA): TGTGCTAGTGGCCGGGGACCCTGGACAAGACAAGAGACCCAGTACTTC. Its translation: CASGRGPWTRQETQYF.

J is TRBJ2-3 and V is TRBV5-1; no firm D call. Germline V gene data show CDR1 as SGHRS and CDR2 as YFSETQ. Trimming removed 4 bases at V and 4 bases at J, with 10 bases between. The CDR3 has 13 amino acids. CDR3 nucleotide sequence: TGCGCCAGCAGCCGTGACTTCGCAGATACGCAGTATTTT. It is translated as CASSRDFADTQYF.

There are a few counts of this clonotype. J is TRBJ1-5 and V is TRBV19; no firm D call. The ends were cut back, 7 bases at V and 3 bases at J, with 7 bases in the middle. Germline V gene lookup returns CDR1 LNHDA and CDR2 SQIVND (reference sequence). CDR3 size: 12 residues. CDR3 region: CASTHFNQPQHF. The CDR3 DNA reads as TGTGCCAGTACCCACTTCAATCAGCCCCAGCATTTT.

In this sample, this clonotype turned up a few times. This chain uses TRBV2 with TRBJ2-1; D call uncertain. The CDR3 is made up of 14 amino acids. V lost 6 bases to trimming and J lost 3 bases, with 12 bases between them. Germline CDR1 and CDR2: SNHLY and FYNNEI. The CDR3 bases are TGTGCCAGCAGACCCGAATGGATCTACAATGAGCAGTTCTTC. This sequence encodes CASRPEWIYNEQFF.

The V and J genes are TRBV20-1 and TRBJ2-5, with TRBD2 identical over 12 bases. This CDR3 spans 15 amino acids. V gave up 5 bases and J gave up 5 bases; unmatched junction bases: 9. The germline V gene has CDR1 DFQATT and CDR2 SNEGSKA (reference sequence). This CDR3 is CSAGLAGGPLETQYF. Written as DNA, the CDR3 is TGCAGTGCTGGTCTAGCGGGGGGGCCTTTGGAGACCCAGTACTTC.

The chain carries TRBV18 and TRBJ2-7, with 7 bases identical to TRBD2. V gave up 6 bases and J gave up 5 bases; unmatched junction bases: 13. CDR1 is KGHSH and CDR2 is LQKENI in the germline V gene. This CDR3 is 15 amino acids long. The DNA of the CDR3 is TGTGCCAGCTCTCGGCTCGGACTAGTAAGCGACGAGCAGTACTTC. As protein: CASSRLGLVSDEQYF.

V and J are TRBV3-1 and TRBJ2-7; TRBD2 might be the D (5 bases). The V end was cut by 0 bases, the J end by 0 bases, with 12 bases between. Germline CDR1 is LGHDT and CDR2 is YNNKEL (reference sequence). This CDR3 has 16 amino acids. CDR3 amino acids: CASSQDVASHSYEQYF. Here the CDR3 DNA reads TGTGCCAGCAGCCAAGATGTAGCGTCCCACTCCTACGAGCAGTACTTC.

The J gene is TRBJ2-7, the V gene TRBV7-8, with D maybe TRBD1 (5 bases). Germline loops: CDR1 SGHVS, CDR2 FQNEAQ. The CDR3 covers 14 residues. Trimming left V 2 bases short and J 6 bases short, with 14 bases between. CDR3 residues: CASSLIEAQGEQYF. The DNA of the CDR3 is TGTGCCAGCAGCTTAATCGAGGCCCAGGGCGAGCAGTACTTC.

V gene TRBV28 combines with J gene TRBJ2-4; D is ambiguous. CDR1 and CDR2 from the germline V gene are MDHEN and SYDVKM. The length of the CDR3 is 13 residues. V lost 5 bases and J lost 6, with 11 bases in between. CDR3 protein: CASSPGPLNIQYF. In DNA, the CDR3 is TGTGCCAGCAGTCCCGGGCCCTTAAACATTCAGTACTTC.

In its sample, this clonotype was seen a few times. The rearrangement joins TRBV6-1 to TRBJ2-1; tentatively, D is TRBD1 (5 bases). This CDR3 spans 14 amino acids. Deletions cut 7 bases from V and 0 bases from J, with 10 bases between. In germline, CDR1 is MNHNS, CDR2 SASEGT. The CDR3 spells CASTLDSSYNEQFF. The CDR3 DNA reads as TGTGCCAGCACCCTCGACAGCTCCTACAATGAGCAGTTCTTC.

This clonotype turned up a few times. This chain joins TRBV7-2 and TRBJ2-5, with D possibly matching TRBD2 (6 bases). The CDR3 sequence is 15 residues long. V lost 3 bases and J lost 2, with 13 bases in between. Germline V gene sequence: CDR1 SGHTA, CDR2 FQGNSA. This CDR3 reads CASSFRASVQETQYF. DNA of the CDR3: TGTGCCAGCAGCTTCCGGGCTAGCGTACAAGAGACCCAGTACTTC.

This clonotype was observed a handful of times. The chain links TRBV12-3 or TRBV12-4 to TRBJ2-7, with D possibly being TRBD2 (6 bases). The CDR3 extends over 14 amino acids. Trimming took 8 bases from V and 4 from J, leaving 18 bases between them. CDR3 nucleotides: TGTGCCAGCCGCCTGGGTGGGAGGAGGTACGAGCAGTACTTC. It translates to CASRLGGRRYEQYF.

This clonotype appeared a few times. The germline gene is not matched at one end of the junction; a read error may be the cause. The rearrangement links TRBV15 to TRBJ1-3; D remains unclear. The germline CDR1 and CDR2 sequences are LNHNV and YYDKDF (reference sequence). This CDR3 comprises 14 residues. CDR3 DNA sequence: TGTGCCACCAGCAGAGGCGTATCTGAAAACACCATATATTTT. Residues: CATSRGVSENTIYF. Full variable domain (missing parts from reference TRBV15 and TRBJ1-3): DAMVIQNPRYQVTQFGKPVTLSCSQTLNHNVMYWYQQKSSQAPKLLFHYYDKDFNNEADTPDNFQSRRPNTSFCFLDIRSPGLGDTAMYLCATSRGVSENTIYFGEGSWLTVV.

In its sample, this clonotype was seen a few times. The rearrangement uses TRBV28 and TRBJ2-4; TRBD1 aligns across 7 bases. Germline CDR1 and CDR2: MDHEN and SYDVKM. V lost 6 bases and J lost 0; bases outside the gene matches: 8. This CDR3 has 16 residues. The chain's CDR3 is CASSVWDRLAKNIQYF. CDR3 DNA: TGTGCCAGCAGCGTTTGGGACAGATTAGCCAAAAACATTCAGTACTTC.

This chain joins TRBV20-1 and TRBJ2-5, with D perhaps TRBD2 (6 bases). Germline V gene lookup returns CDR1 DFQATT and CDR2 SNEGSKA (reference sequence). V lost 1 base and J lost 7, with 19 bases in between. This CDR3 spans 15 amino acids. The CDR3 here is CSARVGGIGIGTQYF. CDR3 nucleotides: TGCAGTGCTAGAGTTGGCGGGATTGGAATAGGGACCCAGTACTTC.

The gene calls are TRBV25-1 and TRBJ1-1; perhaps TRBD1 as D (6 bases). The V gene lost 8 bases and the J gene lost 1 base, with 17 bases spanning the gap. This CDR3 comprises 15 residues. Germline V lookup: CDR1 MGHDK, CDR2 SYGVNS. CDR3: CASAEGTRGNTEAFF. The CDR3 bases are TGTGCCAGCGCTGAAGGGACAAGGGGGAACACTGAAGCTTTCTTT.

The chain recombines TRBV11-2 with TRBJ2-7; tentatively, D is TRBD1 (6 bases). V was pared by 1 base and J by 0 bases, with 16 bases between. CDR1 is SGHAT, CDR2 FQNNGV, per germline. CDR3 length equals 17 residues. CDR3: CASSLGPTGLSSYEQYV. CDR3 nucleotide sequence: TGTGCCAGCAGCTTAGGGCCGACAGGCCTGAGCTCCTACGAGCAGTACGTC.

This sequence joins TRBV14 and TRBJ2-7; D is unclear. Germline CDR1 SGHDN, CDR2 FVKESK. V lost 0 bases and J 0 bases, leaving 15 bases between the germline ends. CDR3 size: 17 residues. The CDR3 spells CASSQDGRKQNSYEQYF. For the CDR3, the DNA is TGTGCCAGCAGCCAAGATGGTCGAAAGCAAAACTCCTACGAGCAGTACTTC.